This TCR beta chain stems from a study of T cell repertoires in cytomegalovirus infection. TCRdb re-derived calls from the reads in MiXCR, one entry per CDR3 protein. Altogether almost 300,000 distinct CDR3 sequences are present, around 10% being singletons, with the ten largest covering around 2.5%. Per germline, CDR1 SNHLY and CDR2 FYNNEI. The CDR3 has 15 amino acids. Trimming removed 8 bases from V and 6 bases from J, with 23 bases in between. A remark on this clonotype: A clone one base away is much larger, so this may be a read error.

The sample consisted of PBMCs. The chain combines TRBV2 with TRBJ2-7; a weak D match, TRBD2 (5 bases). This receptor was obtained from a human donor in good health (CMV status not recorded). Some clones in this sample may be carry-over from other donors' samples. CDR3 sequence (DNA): TGTGCCAGCGCCGACCGGACTCTCGGACCTAGCGAGCAGTACGTC. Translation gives CASADRTLGPSEQYV.